This T cell receptor (beta chain) originates from a study of radiation and T cells in renal cell carcinoma. General study results and limits: From baseline, blood top tumor clonotypes peaked at 2 weeks post-radiation.

Here immunoSEQ multiplex PCR was the method, and the copy in TCRdb shows in-frame clones only, minus some. The table has about 150,000 clones, over 80% seen once. Trimming at V came to 0 bases and at J to 8 bases, leaving 6 bases not matched to a gene. Germline V lookup: CDR1 LGHNA, CDR2 YNFKEQ. This CDR3 spans 15 amino acids. Specified time point: blood 2 weeks post-SBRT. Noted treatment: 15 Gy SBRT to primary tumor, nephrectomy 4 weeks later. On this clone itself: The antigen is unknown.

The chain uses TRBV4-2 and TRBJ2-1; TRBD1 agrees at 8 bases. This clonotype was obtained from a woman between 50 and 59 years old with renal cell carcinoma. The starting material was blood, obtained from a patient whose treatment included radiotherapy and nephrectomy. The CDR3 sequence: CASSQEWTGTDEQFF. The CDR3 bases are TGTGCCAGCAGCCAAGAGTGGACAGGGACCGATGAGCAGTTCTTC.